Each of the 9 T cell receptor beta chains below was sequenced from the same sample in a study of cytomegalovirus exposure and HLA in healthy donors. 13 Jbeta primers and 60 Vbeta primers were used for the PCR. Assay: immunoSEQ multiplex PCR; the TCRdb copy retains only in-frame clones and omits some. The sample yields approximately 190,000 clones, about 80% seen once. The sequencing input was PBMCs. These receptors were collected from a woman between 18 and 29 years old in good health and CMV-seropositive.

The gene calls are TRBV11-3 and TRBJ2-1; 8 positions agree with TRBD1. Germline CDR1 SGHNT, CDR2 YENEEA. V shed 8 bases and J 7 bases; nucleotides not matched to a gene: 10. CDR3 length: 14 residues. CDR3 DNA sequence: TGTGCCAGCGTCAGCTTGAACAGGGGGAATGAGCAGTTCTTC. Its translation is CASVSLNRGNEQFF.

This chain uses TRBV6-5 with TRBJ1-3; 8 bases match TRBD1. The CDR3 covers 14 residues. V trimming: 4 bases; J trimming: 7 bases; junction bases outside the gene matches: 6. CDR1 and CDR2 from the germline V gene are MNHEY and SVGAGI. In DNA form, the CDR3 reads TGTGCCAGCAGTTCACCGGACAGGGACAACACCATATATTTT. Its translation is CASSSPDRDNTIYF.

The chain combines TRBV18 with TRBJ2-7; 9 nucleotides match TRBD2. The CDR3 spans 14 residues. The trim removed 4 bases at V and 4 bases at J, leaving 5 bases unmatched. Germline CDR1 and CDR2: KGHSH and LQKENI. The DNA for the CDR3 is TGTGCCAGCTCACGCGGGGGGGCCTTTTACGAGCAGTACTTC. This encodes CASSRGGAFYEQYF. The full variable domain, in which reference TRBV18 and TRBJ2-7 provide the parts outside the CDR3, is NAGVMQNPRHLVRRRGQEARLRCSPMKGHSHVYWYRQLPEEGLKFMVYLQKENIIDESGMPKERFSAEFPKEGPSILRIQQVVRGDSAAYFCASSRGGAFYEQYFGPGTRLTVT.

The chain employs TRBV2 and TRBJ2-2, with D perhaps TRBD1 (6 bases). The CDR3 extends over 15 amino acids. Between the trimmed V and J ends, which lost 6 bases and 5 bases, there was a span of 16 bases. CDR1 is SNHLY and CDR2 is FYNNEI in the germline V gene. The CDR3 nucleotides read TGTGCCAGCAGCGTATATACAGGGTCTACCGGGGAGCTGTTTTTT. Translation gives CASSVYTGSTGELFF. Using reference TRBV2 and TRBJ2-2 for the parts outside the CDR3, the full variable domain is EPEVTQTPSHQVTQMGQEVILRCVPISNHLYFYWYRQILGQKVEFLVSFYNNEISEKSEIFDDQFSVERPDGSNFTLKIRSTKLEDSAMYFCASSVYTGSTGELFFGEGSRLTVL.

The chain has TRBV30 and TRBJ1-4, with D perhaps TRBD1 (5 bases). The germline V and J ends were trimmed by 3 bases and 4 bases, with 9 bases remaining between them. Germline V CDR1 and CDR2: GTSNPN, SVGIG (reference sequence). The CDR3 extends over 13 amino acids. The CDR3 DNA is TGTGCCTGGAGCGGGGGGAGTAATGAAAAACTGTTTTTT. Translated: CAWSGGSNEKLFF.

The chain is built from TRBV6-1 and TRBJ2-7, with unresolved D. Germline V gene data show CDR1 as MNHNS and CDR2 as SASEGT. V gave up 8 bases and J gave up 4 bases, with 9 bases separating them. The CDR3 is 11 residues long. The CDR3, as DNA: TGTGCCAGCTGGGCGCCTTACGAGCAGTACGTC. Protein sequence: CASWAPYEQYV.

The V call is TRBV29-1, the J call TRBJ1-6; 7 bases line up with TRBD1. V lost 4 bases and J lost 4; bases outside the gene matches: 7. There are 15 residues in the CDR3. The germline V gene has CDR1 SQVTM and CDR2 ANQGSEA. CDR3 sequence reads: CSVGEVTGYNSPLHF. Written as DNA, the CDR3 is TGCAGCGTTGGGGAGGTGACAGGGTATAATTCACCCCTCCACTTT.

This clone came up once. The genes are TRBV28 and TRBJ1-2; D is unclear. V was shortened by 6 bases and J by 4 bases, with 9 bases between the two germline ends. Germline-derived CDR1 and CDR2 are MDHEN and SYDVKM. The CDR3 loop spans 12 amino acids. The CDR3 coding sequence is TGTGCCAGCAGCGATAACAGCTATGGCTACACCTTC. This gives the protein CASSDNSYGYTF.

Concerning this clone: At one end the junction does not follow the germline gene, possibly because of a read error. The rearrangement uses TRBV7-9 and TRBJ1-1; no clear D gene. The CDR3 runs to 14 residues. Germline values: CDR1 SEHNR, CDR2 FQNEAQ (reference sequence). The CDR3 sequence: CSSSHGRAGTEAFF. In DNA, the CDR3 is TGTTCCAGCAGCCACGGTAGGGCGGGCACTGAAGCTTTCTTT. Complete variable domain (other parts from reference TRBV7-9 and TRBJ1-1): DTGVSQNPRHKITKRGQNVTFRCDPISEHNRLYWYRQTLGQGPEFLTYFQNEAQLEKSRLLSDRFSAERPKGSFSTLEIQRTEQGDSAMYLCSSSHGRAGTEAFFGQGTRLTVV.